Each of the 13 T cell receptor beta chains below was sequenced from the same sample in a study of regulatory T cells in long-lasting Graves disease (dated by TCRdb to 2020 to 2022). Explained via the paper, the time point label denotes: persistent/refractory GD, antithyroid drugs over 5 years with positive TRAb. For both TCR sequencing and RNA sequencing, RNA was extracted from PBMCs in TRIzol. Library creation used multiplex PCR. Sequencing took place on an Illumina HiSeq 4000. CDR3 regions were amplified by Arm-PCR with iRepertoire HTBI primers to construct TCR beta libraries. The public reads were run again by TCRdb, first through fastp at Q25 and then through MiXCR, and only productive beta chains were kept. Each entry is one CDR3 protein sequence, shown with its most common DNA and genes. This sample lists roughly 300,000 distinct CDR3 sequences; around 23% were detected once. Roughly three fifths of the sample goes to the ten largest clones.

Source: peripheral blood mononuclear cells (PBMCs), taken when the disease was refractory, from a patient treated with antithyroid drugs. The receptors originated from a female donor with Graves disease.

This clonotype was counted a few times. The chain is built from TRBV4-3 and TRBJ2-5; D perhaps matches TRBD1 (6 bases). The CDR3 consists of 15 residues. V was cut by 0 bases and J by 6 bases, with 14 bases left in between. Germline V gene data show CDR1 as LGHNA and CDR2 as YSLEER. The CDR3 reads CASSQDRGHGKTQYF. CDR3 DNA sequence: TGCGCCAGCAGCCAAGATCGGGGACATGGAAAGACCCAGTACTTC.

This clonotype came up many times. The V and J genes are TRBV7-9 and TRBJ1-5, with unresolved D. CDR1 is SEHNR and CDR2 is FQNEAQ in the germline V gene (reference sequence). Trimming shortened V by 1 base and J by 7 bases, and 11 bases separated the two germline ends. The CDR3 sequence is 14 residues long. The CDR3 region has the DNA TGTGCCAGCAGCTTAGGTCCGGGGATCCAGCCCCAGCATTTT. Its translation: CASSLGPGIQPQHF.

The chain has TRBV6-1 and TRBJ2-6; D possibly corresponds to TRBD1 (5 bases). Germline assignment: CDR1 MNHNS and CDR2 SASEGT. The CDR3 is 15 amino acids. The V gene lost 2 bases and the J gene lost 1 base, with 6 bases spanning the gap. The DNA for the CDR3 is TGTGCCAGCAGTGAACAGGGATCTGGGGCCAACGTCCTGACTTTC. It translates to CASSEQGSGANVLTF.

At least ten counts were recorded for this clonotype. The chain carries TRBV20-1 and TRBJ1-1; D not certain. CDR1 and CDR2 from the germline V gene are DFQATT and SNEGSKA (reference sequence). The CDR3 length is 13 residues. Trimming pared 5 bases from V and 8 bases from J, leaving 18 bases between. CDR3 nucleotide sequence: TGCAGTGCTCAACCTCAAAGGACTGTGGAAGCTTTCTTT. Its protein product is CSAQPQRTVEAFF.

This clonotype appeared a single time. The V gene is TRBV19, the J gene TRBJ2-2; tentatively, D is TRBD1 or TRBD2 (5 bases each). The CDR3 contains 14 residues. In germline, CDR1 is LNHDA, CDR2 SQIVND (reference sequence). V lost 3 bases to trimming and J lost 13 bases, with 18 bases between them. CDR3 sequence: CASSILAATRGLFF. In DNA, the CDR3 is TGTGCCAGTAGTATCCTAGCCGCAACGAGGGGGCTGTTTTTT.

This chain connects TRBV20-1 to TRBJ1-2; the D is unclear. The CDR3 consists of 11 residues. V was pared by 3 bases and J by 2 bases, with 4 bases between. The germline gives CDR1 DFQATT, CDR2 SNEGSKA (reference sequence). In DNA form, the CDR3 reads TGCAGTGCTAGTAGGAACTATGGCTACACCTTC. It specifies CSASRNYGYTF.

This clonotype has a handful of counts. This chain joins TRBV7-9 and TRBJ1-2; tentative D call: TRBD1 (5 bases). The V end was cut by 5 bases, the J end by 0 bases, with 22 bases between. Per the germline V gene, CDR1 is SEHNR and CDR2 is FQNEAQ (reference sequence). There are 18 residues in the CDR3. CDR3 DNA: TGTGCCAGCAGCGCCCTCAGGCAGGGCCCTCGGACTAACTATGGCTACACCTTC. This gives the protein CASSALRQGPRTNYGYTF.

The chain joins TRBV15 to TRBJ2-1, with 8 bases that match TRBD1. CDR1 is LNHNV, CDR2 YYDKDF, per germline (reference sequence). The CDR3 contains 16 residues. V shed 2 bases and J 5 bases; nucleotides not matched to a gene: 8. The CDR3 DNA reads TGTGCCACCAGCAGACCTGACAGGGGCTACAACAATGAGCAGTTCTTC. Its translation is CATSRPDRGYNNEQFF.

This clonotype showed up many times. The chain recombines TRBV7-9 with TRBJ2-1, with 11 bases lining up with TRBD2. The ends lost 0 bases at V and 3 bases at J; junction bases unmatched: 4. Germline lookup yields CDR1 SEHNR and CDR2 FQNEAQ (reference sequence). The CDR3 contains 17 residues. For the CDR3, the DNA is TGTGCCAGCAGCTTAGCCCCGGGGACTAGCGGCTACAATGAGCAGTTCTTC. This gives the protein CASSLAPGTSGYNEQFF.

This clonotype has at least ten counts. The V and J genes are TRBV7-3 and TRBJ1-1; D is ambiguous. The CDR3 contains 13 residues. V was pared by 2 bases and J by 3 bases, with 7 bases between. CDR1 SGHTA and CDR2 FQGTGA come from the germline V gene. CDR3 in amino acids: CASSLLRDTEAFF. CDR3 in DNA: TGTGCCAGCAGCTTACTGAGGGACACTGAAGCTTTCTTT.

This clonotype was picked up many times. The chain carries TRBV12-3 or TRBV12-4 and TRBJ2-5; 7 bases fit TRBD2. V lost 6 bases, J lost 6 bases, and 10 bases stayed unmatched. This CDR3 spans 14 amino acids. Here the CDR3 reads CASRAGLTKKTQYF. The CDR3 coding sequence is TGTGCCAGCAGGGCGGGACTAACGAAGAAGACCCAGTACTTC.

The J gene is TRBJ2-7, the V gene TRBV28, with D tentatively TRBD1 (5 bases). Trimming shortened V by 5 bases and J by 2 bases, and 19 bases separated the two germline ends. The CDR3 has 16 residues. Germline V gene sequence: CDR1 MDHEN, CDR2 SYDVKM. CDR3 DNA: TGTGCCAGCAGTCCTTTCCTAGGGGCGAAGGCCTACGAGCAGTACTTC. It codes for CASSPFLGAKAYEQYF.

The chain links TRBV5-5 to TRBJ2-1; tentatively, D is TRBD2 (6 bases). The CDR3 extends over 15 amino acids. Germline V gene lookup returns CDR1 SGHKS and CDR2 YYEKEE (reference sequence). Deletions cut 0 bases from V and 3 bases from J, with 10 bases between. Here the CDR3 DNA reads TGTGCCAGCAGCTTGGGCGGGATGGTCTACAATGAGCAGTTCTTC. Translation: CASSLGGMVYNEQFF.